Detailed here is one T cell receptor beta chain. Its antigen remains unidentified. V gave up 2 bases and J gave up 3 bases, with 14 bases separating them. This CDR3 is built from 15 residues. The data were obtained in a study of T-cell reconstitution after alpha-beta-depleted transplantation in children. Study conclusions and caveats: Newly produced T cells mostly provided counts and TCRbeta diversity after one year, as hyperexpanded clones declined.

Construction of the TCRbeta library involved unique molecular identifiers. In TCRdb, the PCR reads were re-called with MiXCR into one record per CDR3 protein. Here the sample spans about 400,000 distinct CDR3 sequences, about 17% being singletons. The sequence came from a boy under two years old who had a stem cell transplant for Wiskott-Aldrich syndrome, so the T cells may come from the graft donor. The sample consisted of PBMCs, mostly from graft donor cells, taken 360 days after TCRalphabeta/CD19-depleted stem cell transplant. This rearrangement joins TRBV12-3 or TRBV12-4 to TRBJ2-7, with D maybe TRBD2 (7 bases). CDR3 nucleotides: TGTGCCAGCAGTTTATTCCGAGGGGGGGGCTACGAGCAGTACTTC. Its translation: CASSLFRGGGYEQYF.